This entry concerns a single T cell receptor (beta chain). Other DNA sequences from this sample encode an identical CDR3 as well. The data belong to a study of shared clonotypes between healthy human individuals. Germline CDR1 and CDR2: SGHRS and YFSETQ. The V and J ends lost 1 base and 2 bases respectively, with 6 bases between them. There are 13 residues in the CDR3. The protocol was immunoSEQ multiplex PCR, while the TCRdb copy is restricted to in-frame clones and leaves out a portion. The sample has roughly 2.2 million clones; 90% to 95% are singletons. The chain joins TRBV5-1 to TRBJ1-1, with no clear D. Sequencing was done on a sample of naive CD4+ T cells from PBMCs. Subset here: CD45RA+ positively selected. This clonotype was sampled from a man younger than 35 in good health. Some clones in this sample may be carry-over from other donors' samples. The CDR3 here is CASSLSRNTEAFF. CDR3 DNA: TGCGCCAGCAGCTTGAGCAGAAACACTGAAGCTTTCTTT.